The source of this T cell receptor (beta chain) is a study of OX40 agonist ivuxolimab in advanced cancers. Study in general: Every 2 weeks, patients received ivuxolimab intravenously, dosed at 0.01 to 10 mg/kg. Partial responses were recorded for three patients, including one with hepatocellular carcinoma and two with cutaneous melanoma. Previous treatment with anti-PD-1, anti-PD-L1 or anti-CTLA-4 therapy was allowed; about 40% had received some.

Clones were read by immunoSEQ multiplex PCR, and TCRdb kept only the in-frame ones, dropping some. Among roughly 80,000 clones listed, around 86% were seen once. Study results and limitations: CD4+ and CD8+ blood T cells expanded clonally by week 6 at 0.1 to 3.0 mg/kg.

The CDR3 contains 14 residues. From germline, CDR1 is MNHEY and CDR2 SMNVEV (reference sequence). V lost 3 bases and J 4 bases, leaving 9 bases between the germline ends. As for this clone: Its antigen remains unknown.

The rearrangement joins TRBV27 to TRBJ2-2; a weak D match, TRBD2 (6 bases). The TCR sequence derives from an adult with an advanced solid tumor such as melanoma, head and neck, liver or kidney cancer. Here the sequenced sample was CD4+ or CD8+ T cells sorted from blood, taken in a trial of the OX40 agonist ivuxolimab. CDR3 DNA sequence: TGTGCCAGCAGTTTGGGGGACTTCACCGGGGAGCTGTTTTTT. Residues: CASSLGDFTGELFF.